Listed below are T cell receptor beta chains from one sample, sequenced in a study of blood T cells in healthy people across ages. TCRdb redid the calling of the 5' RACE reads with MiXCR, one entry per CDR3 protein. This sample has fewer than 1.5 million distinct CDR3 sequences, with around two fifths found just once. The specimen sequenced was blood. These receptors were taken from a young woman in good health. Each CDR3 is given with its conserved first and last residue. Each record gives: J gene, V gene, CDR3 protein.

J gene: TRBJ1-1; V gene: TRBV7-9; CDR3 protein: CASSNIRTLMNTEAFF
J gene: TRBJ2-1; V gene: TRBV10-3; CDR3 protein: CAISGAGQGNEQFF
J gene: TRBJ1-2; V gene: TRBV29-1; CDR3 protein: CSVGVGNSNYGYTF
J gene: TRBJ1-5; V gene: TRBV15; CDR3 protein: CATSRDRGFGNQPQHF
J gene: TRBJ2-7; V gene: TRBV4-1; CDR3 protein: CASSRNIPAGTSGGYSYEQYF
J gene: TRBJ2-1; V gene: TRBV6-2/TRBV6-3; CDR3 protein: CASIALGDYNEQFF
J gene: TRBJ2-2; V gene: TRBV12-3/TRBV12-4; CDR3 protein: CASNPPWATNTGELFF
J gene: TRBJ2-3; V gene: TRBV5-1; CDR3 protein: CASSLSPTSTDTQYF
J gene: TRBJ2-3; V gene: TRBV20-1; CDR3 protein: CSAETSGTDTQYF
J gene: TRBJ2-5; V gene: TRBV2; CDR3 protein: CASSGDSGEETQYF